The present entry profiles one T cell receptor beta chain with its context. TCRdb's copy holds only in-frame clones and misses some; the assay was immunoSEQ multiplex PCR. The data show roughly 200,000 clones, roughly 88% seen once. The sample comes from a study of blood T cell repertoires in COVID-19. This CDR3 has 16 residues. V was trimmed by 3 bases and J by 5 bases, leaving 19 bases between them. In germline, CDR1 is SGHTA, CDR2 FQGNSA. This TCR was recovered from a woman between 25 and 40 years old who had recovered from COVID-19. The chain carries TRBV7-2 and TRBJ2-5; weak D call: TRBD1 (6 bases). Source material: PBMCs or T cells enriched from blood (not recorded which). The DNA for the CDR3 is TGTGCCAGCAGCTTGATAGGAGCAGGGGAGATGGAGACCCAGTACTTC. Encoded protein: CASSLIGAGEMETQYF.